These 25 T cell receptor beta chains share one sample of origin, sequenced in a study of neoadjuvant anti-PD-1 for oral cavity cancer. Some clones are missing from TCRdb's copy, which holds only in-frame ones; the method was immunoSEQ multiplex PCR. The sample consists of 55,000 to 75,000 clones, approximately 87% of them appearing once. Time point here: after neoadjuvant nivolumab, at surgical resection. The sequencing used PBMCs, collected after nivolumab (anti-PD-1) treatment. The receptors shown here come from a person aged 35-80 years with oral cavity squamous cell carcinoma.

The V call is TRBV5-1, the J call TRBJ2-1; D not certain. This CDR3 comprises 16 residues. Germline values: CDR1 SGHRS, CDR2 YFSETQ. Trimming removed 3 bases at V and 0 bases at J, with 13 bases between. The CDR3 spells CASSSTAGSSYNEQFF. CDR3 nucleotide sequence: TGCGCCAGCAGCTCTACCGCTGGAAGCTCCTACAATGAGCAGTTCTTC.

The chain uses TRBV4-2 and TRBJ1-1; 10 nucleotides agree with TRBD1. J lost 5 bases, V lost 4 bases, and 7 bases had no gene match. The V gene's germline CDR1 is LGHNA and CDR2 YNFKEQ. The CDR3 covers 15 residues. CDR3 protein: CASSRGTGEKTEAFF. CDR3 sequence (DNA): TGTGCCAGCAGCCGAGGGACAGGGGAAAAAACTGAAGCTTTCTTT.

For the CDR3, the DNA is TGTGCCAGCAGTTACGGCTGGCGCACAGATACGCAGTATTTT. This codes for CASSYGWRTDTQYF. The chain links TRBV6-5 to TRBJ2-3; D gene ambiguous. CDR1 and CDR2 (germline): MNHEY, SVGAGI. There are 14 residues in the CDR3. V shed 2 bases and J shed 1 base, with 7 bases lying between them.

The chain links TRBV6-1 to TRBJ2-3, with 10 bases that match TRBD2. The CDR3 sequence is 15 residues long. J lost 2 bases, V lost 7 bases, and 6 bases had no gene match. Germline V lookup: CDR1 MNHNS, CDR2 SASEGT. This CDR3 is CASNPLAGDTDTQYF. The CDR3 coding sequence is TGTGCCAGCAACCCCCTAGCGGGGGACACAGATACGCAGTATTTT.

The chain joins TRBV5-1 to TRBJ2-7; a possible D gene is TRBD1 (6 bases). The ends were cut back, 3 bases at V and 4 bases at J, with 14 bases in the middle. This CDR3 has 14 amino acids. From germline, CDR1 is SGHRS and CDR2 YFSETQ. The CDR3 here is CASSSHQDSYEQYF. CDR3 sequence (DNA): TGCGCCAGCAGCTCTCACCAGGACAGTTACGAGCAGTACTTC.

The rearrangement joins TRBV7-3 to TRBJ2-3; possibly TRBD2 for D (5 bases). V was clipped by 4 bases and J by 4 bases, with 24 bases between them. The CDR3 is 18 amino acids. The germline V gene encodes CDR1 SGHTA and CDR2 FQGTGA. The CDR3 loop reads CASSSPRRTGNPADTQYF. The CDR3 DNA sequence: TGTGCCAGCAGCTCCCCGCGGCGGACCGGGAATCCGGCAGATACGCAGTATTTT. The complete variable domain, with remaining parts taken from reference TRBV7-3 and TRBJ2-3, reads GAGVSQTPSNKVTEKGKYVELRCDPISGHTALYWYRQSLGQGPEFLIYFQGTGAADDSGLPNDRFFAVRPEGSVSTLKIQRTERGDSAVYLCASSSPRRTGNPADTQYFGPGTRLTVL.

CDR3 DNA: TGTGCCAGCAGTTACTCACCCAGGGGCGGCGGCTACACCTTC. This translates into CASSYSPRGGGYTF. The chain joins TRBV6-6 to TRBJ1-2; tentative D call: TRBD1 (6 bases). Trimming cost V 0 bases and J 8 bases, with 13 bases left between them. Germline CDR1 is MNHNY and CDR2 is SVGAGI (reference sequence). This CDR3 has 14 amino acids.

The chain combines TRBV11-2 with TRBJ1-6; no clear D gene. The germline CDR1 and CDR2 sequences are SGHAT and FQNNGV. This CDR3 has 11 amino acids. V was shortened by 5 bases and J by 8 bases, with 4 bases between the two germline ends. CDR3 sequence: CASSLYSPLHF. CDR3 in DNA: TGTGCCAGCAGCCTCTATTCACCCCTCCACTTT. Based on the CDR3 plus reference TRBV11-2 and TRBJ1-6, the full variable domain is EAGVAQSPRYKIIEKRQSVAFWCNPISGHATLYWYQQILGQGPKLLIQFQNNGVVDDSQLPKDRFSAERLKGVDSTLKIQPAKLEDSAVYLCASSLYSPLHFGNGTRLTVT.

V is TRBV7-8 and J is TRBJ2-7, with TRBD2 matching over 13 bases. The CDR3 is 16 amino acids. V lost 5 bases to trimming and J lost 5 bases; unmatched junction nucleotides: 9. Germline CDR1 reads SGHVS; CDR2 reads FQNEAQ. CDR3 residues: CASSHAGTSGNNEQYF. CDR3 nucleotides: TGTGCCAGCAGCCATGCCGGGACTAGCGGGAACAACGAGCAGTACTTC. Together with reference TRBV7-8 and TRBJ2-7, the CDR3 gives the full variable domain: GAGVSQSPRYKVAKRGQDVALRCDPISGHVSLFWYQQALGQGPEFLTYFQNEAQLDKSGLPSDRFFAERPEGSVSTLKIQRTQQEDSAVYLCASSHAGTSGNNEQYFGPGTRLTVT.

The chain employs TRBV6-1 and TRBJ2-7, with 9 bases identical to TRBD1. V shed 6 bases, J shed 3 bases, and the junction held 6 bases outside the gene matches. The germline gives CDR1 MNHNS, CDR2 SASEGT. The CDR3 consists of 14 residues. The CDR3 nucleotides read TGTGCCAGCAGAGGACAGGGGATACGCTACGAGCAGTACTTC. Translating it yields CASRGQGIRYEQYF.

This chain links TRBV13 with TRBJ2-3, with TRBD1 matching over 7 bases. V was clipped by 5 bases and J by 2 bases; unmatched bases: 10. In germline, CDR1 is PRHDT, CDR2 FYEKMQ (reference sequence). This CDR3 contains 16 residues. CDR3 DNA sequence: TGTGCCAGCAGCCGTAGAGTTGGGACAGTCACAGATACGCAGTATTTT. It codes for CASSRRVGTVTDTQYF. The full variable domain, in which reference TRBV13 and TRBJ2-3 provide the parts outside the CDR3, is AAGVIQSPRHLIKEKRETATLKCYPIPRHDTVYWYQQGPGQDPQFLISFYEKMQSDKGSIPDRFSAQQFSDYHSELNMSSLELGDSALYFCASSRRVGTVTDTQYFGPGTRLTVL.

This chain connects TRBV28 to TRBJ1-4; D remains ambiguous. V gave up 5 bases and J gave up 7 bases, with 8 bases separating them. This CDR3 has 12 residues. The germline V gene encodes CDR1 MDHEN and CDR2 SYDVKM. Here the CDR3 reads CASSNPPEKLFF. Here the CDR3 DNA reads TGTGCCAGCAGTAACCCTCCTGAAAAACTGTTTTTT.

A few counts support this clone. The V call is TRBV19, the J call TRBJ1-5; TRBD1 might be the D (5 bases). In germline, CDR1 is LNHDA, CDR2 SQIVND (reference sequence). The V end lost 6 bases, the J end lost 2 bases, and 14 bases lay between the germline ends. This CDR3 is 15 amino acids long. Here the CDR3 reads CASRGVGSGNQPQHF. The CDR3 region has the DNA TGTGCCAGTAGGGGGGTGGGAAGTGGCAATCAGCCCCAGCATTTT.

For the CDR3, the DNA is TGCGCCAGCAGCGCGCAGGGGGCTTCGACTGAAGCTTTCTTT. This gives the protein CASSAQGASTEAFF. The chain combines TRBV5-1 with TRBJ1-1; TRBD1 matches 8 bases. In germline, CDR1 is SGHRS, CDR2 YFSETQ. Trimming at V came to 4 bases and at J to 5 bases, leaving 7 bases not matched to a gene. This CDR3 has 14 residues.

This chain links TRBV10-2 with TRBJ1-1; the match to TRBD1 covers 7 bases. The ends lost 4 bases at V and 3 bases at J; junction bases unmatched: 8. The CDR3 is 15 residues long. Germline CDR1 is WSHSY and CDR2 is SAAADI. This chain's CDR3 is CASSGKTGVDTEAFF. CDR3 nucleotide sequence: TGCGCCAGCAGTGGGAAAACAGGGGTTGACACTGAAGCTTTCTTT.

The CDR3: CASRGGGTYEQYF. The CDR3 DNA reads TGTGCCAGCCGGGGCGGGGGAACCTACGAGCAGTACTTC. The chain has TRBV11-2 and TRBJ2-7; 7 nucleotides match TRBD2. Germline V gene sequence: CDR1 SGHAT, CDR2 FQNNGV. After removal of 8 bases from V and 2 bases from J, the junction contained 6 bases not matched to a gene. This CDR3 region has 13 residues.

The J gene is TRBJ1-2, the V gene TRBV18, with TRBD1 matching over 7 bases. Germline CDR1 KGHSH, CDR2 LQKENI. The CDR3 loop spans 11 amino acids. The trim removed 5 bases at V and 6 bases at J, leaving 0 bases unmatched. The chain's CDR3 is CASSTGDGYTF. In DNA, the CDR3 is TGTGCCAGCTCAACAGGGGATGGCTACACCTTC.

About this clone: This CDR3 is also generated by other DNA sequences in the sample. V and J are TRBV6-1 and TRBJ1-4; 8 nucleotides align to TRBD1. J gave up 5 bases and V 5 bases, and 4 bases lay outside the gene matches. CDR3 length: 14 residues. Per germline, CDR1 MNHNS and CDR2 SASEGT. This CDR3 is CASSSDRVNEKLFF. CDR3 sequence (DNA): TGTGCCAGCAGTTCGGACAGGGTGAATGAAAAACTGTTTTTT.

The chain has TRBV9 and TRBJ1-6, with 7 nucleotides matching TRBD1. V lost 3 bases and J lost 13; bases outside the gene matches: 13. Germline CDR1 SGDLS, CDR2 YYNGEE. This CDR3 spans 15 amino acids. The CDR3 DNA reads TGTGCCAGCAGCGCCACCGGGACAGCCAGCGGGCCCCTCCACTTT. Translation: CASSATGTASGPLHF.

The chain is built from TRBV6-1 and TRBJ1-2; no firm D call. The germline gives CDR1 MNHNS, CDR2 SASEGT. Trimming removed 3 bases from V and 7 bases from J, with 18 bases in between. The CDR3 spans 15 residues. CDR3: CASSDPHRGFTGYTF. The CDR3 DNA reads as TGTGCCAGCAGTGATCCACATCGGGGATTTACTGGCTACACCTTC.

The CDR3 sequence is CASSLVPGAGGTEAFF. CDR3 coding DNA: TGTGCCAGCAGTTTGGTTCCGGGCGCGGGTGGCACTGAAGCTTTCTTT. The chain recombines TRBV27 with TRBJ1-1; D is undetermined. Trimming stripped 3 bases from V and 4 bases from J, with 18 bases between. This CDR3 contains 16 residues. Germline CDR1 reads MNHEY; CDR2 reads SMNVEV (reference sequence).

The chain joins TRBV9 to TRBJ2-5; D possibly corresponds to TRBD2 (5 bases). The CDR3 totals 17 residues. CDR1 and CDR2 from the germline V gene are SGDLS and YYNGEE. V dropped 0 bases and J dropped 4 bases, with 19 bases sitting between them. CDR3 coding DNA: TGTGCCAGCAGCGTAGACTCTGGAATAGCGTTGCCAGAGACCCAGTACTTC. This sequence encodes CASSVDSGIALPETQYF.

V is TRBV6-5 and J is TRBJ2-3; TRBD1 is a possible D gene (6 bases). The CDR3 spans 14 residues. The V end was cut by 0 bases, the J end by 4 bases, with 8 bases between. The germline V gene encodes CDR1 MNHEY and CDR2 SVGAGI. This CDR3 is CASSYSQGPDTQYF. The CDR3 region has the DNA TGTGCCAGCAGTTACTCTCAGGGGCCAGATACGCAGTATTTT.

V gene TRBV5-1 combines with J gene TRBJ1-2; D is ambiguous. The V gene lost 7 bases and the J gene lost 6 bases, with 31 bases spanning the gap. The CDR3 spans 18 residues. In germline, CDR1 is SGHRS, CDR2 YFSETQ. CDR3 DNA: TGCGCCAGCCGCCCGTTTTTCGTTCGAGGTCCGGGGAAAAATGGCTACACCTTC. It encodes CASRPFFVRGPGKNGYTF.

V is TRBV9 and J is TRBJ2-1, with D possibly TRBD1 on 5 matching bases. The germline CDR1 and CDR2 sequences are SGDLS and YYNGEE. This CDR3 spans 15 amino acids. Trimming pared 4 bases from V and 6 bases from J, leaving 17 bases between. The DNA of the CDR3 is TGTGCCAGCAGCCAGACACAGGCGGTTTCCAATGAGCAGTTCTTC. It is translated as CASSQTQAVSNEQFF.